Presented here are 11 T cell receptor beta chains from one specimen sequenced in a study of human T cells and chemical hapten exposure. Time point reported: patch test 2, 6 weeks after DPC sensitization. Indicated treatment: therapeutic diphenylcyclopropenone sensitization with weekly scalp DPC. TCRdb re-analysed the RACE reads in MiXCR, keeping a single row per CDR3 protein. The table has under 100,000 distinct CDR3 sequences, roughly 10% seen once; the top ten hold 2.5% to 3.5%. Sequencing used whole blood, obtained in connection with sensitization to the hapten diphenylcyclopropenone (DPC). The source of these receptors is a woman aged 35 to 49 with alopecia areata. Some clones in this sample may be carry-over from other donors' samples.

This clonotype has ten or more counts. The V gene is TRBV19, the J gene TRBJ1-5; D is unresolved. The CDR3 length is 13 residues. V lost 8 bases to trimming and J lost 7 bases, with 15 bases between them. The germline CDR1 and CDR2 sequences are LNHDA and SQIVND (reference sequence). Written as DNA, the CDR3 is TGTGCCAGTGAGTCGAGGGTGGGGCAGCCCCAGCATTTT. Amino acids: CASESRVGQPQHF.

The chain links TRBV10-1 to TRBJ2-1; TRBD2 aligns across 16 bases. Germline CDR1 reads WNHNN; CDR2 reads SYGVQD (reference sequence). This CDR3 region has 16 residues. Losses at the gene ends were 9 bases for V and 4 bases for J; bases not matched to a gene: 6. The CDR3 DNA reads as TGCGCCAGAGGGACTAGCGGGAGGGTAGGGTACAATGAGCAGTTCTTC. Encoded protein: CARGTSGRVGYNEQFF.

The sample holds one count of this clonotype. The chain has TRBV5-1 and TRBJ1-6; D ambiguous. CDR1 is SGHRS, CDR2 YFSETQ, per germline. The germline V and J ends were trimmed by 2 bases and 7 bases, with 13 bases remaining between them. The CDR3 is 15 residues long. CDR3 sequence reads: CASSFGITLNSPLHF. The DNA of the CDR3 is TGCGCCAGCAGCTTCGGGATTACTCTCAATTCACCCCTCCACTTT.

At least ten counts were recorded for this clonotype. A junction end diverges from the germline sequence, so it may reflect a read error. The chain uses TRBV19 and TRBJ2-1; 10 positions agree with TRBD2. Germline V CDR1 and CDR2: LNHDA, SQIVND (reference sequence). The CDR3 runs 12 residues. CDR3 region: CASSNWTSGRFF. The CDR3, as DNA: TGTGCCAGCAGTAATTGGACTAGCGGCCGGTTCTTC.

This clonotype was detected many times. This chain connects TRBV3-1 to TRBJ2-1; no definite D call. In germline, CDR1 is LGHDT, CDR2 YNNKEL (reference sequence). This CDR3 is 14 amino acids long. V lost 3 bases and J lost 4, with 10 bases in between. The DNA for the CDR3 is TGTGCCAGCAGCCACTTTTCCCAGTACAATGAGCAGTTCTTC. It yields the protein CASSHFSQYNEQFF.

This clonotype was seen a few times. The chain recombines TRBV29-1 with TRBJ1-1; no firm D call. Germline V gene data show CDR1 as SQVTM and CDR2 as ANQGSEA. V gave up 8 bases and J gave up 0 bases, with 10 bases separating them. This CDR3 has 12 residues. The CDR3 bases are TGCAGCAACCGAGAGGTGAACACTGAAGCTTTCTTT. Translating it yields CSNREVNTEAFF.

In this sample, this clonotype turned up a few times. The chain couples TRBV20-1 to TRBJ2-2; D might be TRBD1 (6 bases). V was trimmed by 4 bases and J by 8 bases, leaving 20 bases between them. Germline V gene sequence: CDR1 DFQATT, CDR2 SNEGSKA (reference sequence). The CDR3 has 15 residues. CDR3 sequence: CSATPRTALGGELFF. CDR3 DNA sequence: TGCAGTGCTACCCCTCGGACAGCGCTGGGGGGGGAGCTGTTTTTT.

This clonotype was observed many times. The rearrangement uses TRBV24-1 and TRBJ1-5; 7 bases agree with TRBD1. V dropped 4 bases and J dropped 5; count of bases not matched to a gene: 10. CDR1 is KGHDR and CDR2 is SFDVKD in the germline V gene. The CDR3 is made up of 16 amino acids. This chain's CDR3 is CATSDSGGGGDQPQHF. The DNA of the CDR3 is TGTGCCACCAGTGACTCAGGGGGAGGGGGAGATCAGCCCCAGCATTTT.

This clonotype occurred a few times. The CDR3 DNA follows: TGTGCCAGCAGTTTGGAAGGGGGTAGGACAGATACGCAGTATTTT. It yields the protein CASSLEGGRTDTQYF. V usage is TRBV12-3 or TRBV12-4 and J usage is TRBJ2-3; perhaps TRBD1 as D (6 bases). Trimming stripped 3 bases from V and 3 bases from J, with 13 bases between. CDR3 length: 15 amino acids.

Many counts were recorded for this clonotype. The chain carries TRBV20-1 and TRBJ2-1; TRBD2 aligns across 9 bases. Per the germline V gene, CDR1 is DFQATT and CDR2 is SNEGSKA (reference sequence). V lost 7 bases, J lost 8 bases, and 18 bases stayed unmatched. The CDR3 runs to 16 residues. The CDR3 loop reads CSVLKGPGTSSDEQFF. The DNA of the CDR3 is TGCAGTGTTTTAAAAGGCCCCGGGACTAGCTCGGATGAGCAGTTCTTC.

Many counts were recorded for this clonotype. The gene calls are TRBV28 and TRBJ2-1; TRBD1 might be the D (5 bases). Per the germline V gene, CDR1 is MDHEN and CDR2 is SYDVKM. V lost 5 bases and J lost 4, with 9 bases in between. The CDR3 is made up of 13 amino acids. Here the CDR3 reads CASSPDSYNEQFF. The CDR3 region has the DNA TGTGCCAGCAGTCCCGACAGTTACAATGAGCAGTTCTTC.